This T cell receptor (beta chain) stems from a study of T cell responses to AZD1222 COVID-19 vaccine. Sequencing was performed with immunoSEQ multiplex PCR; in TCRdb, only in-frame clones are kept and a portion is missing. The sample has 40,000 to 60,000 clones, approximately 86% seen once. Germline CDR1 and CDR2: WNHNN and SYGVQD (reference sequence). V was pared by 2 bases and J by 14 bases, with 12 bases between. CDR3 length: 11 residues. The chain joins TRBV10-1 to TRBJ2-5; D possibly uses TRBD1 or TRBD2 (5 bases each). The sequence came from an adult who received the AZD1222 COVID-19 vaccine. The material was peripheral blood, obtained 28 days after the second AZD1222 dose. Here the CDR3 DNA reads TGCGCCAGCAGTGAGGGGACGAGTTTCTACTTC. Protein sequence: CASSEGTSFYF.